Listed here is a single TCR delta chain. As yet, its antigen is unknown. Alphabeta T cells were depleted, then CD3+ Vdelta1+ Vdelta2- thymocytes were FACS-sorted. Germline V CDR1 and CDR2: TSWWSYY, QGS. The CDR3 runs to 15 residues. These data originate in a study of Vδ1+ human thymocytes. Study findings and constraints: Approximately 20% of thymic delta-chain sequences were Vdelta2, with few Vdelta3, unlike blood Vdelta1+ controls. Unexpected Vdelta2 sequences could cause misinterpretation of bulk repertoire data. Thymic TRG and TRD repertoires appeared highly polyclonal. TRD repertoires were essentially private, unlike widely shared TRG clonotypes.

Sequences come from RNA converted to cDNA by reverse transcription. The CDR3 regions were amplified by multiplex PCR from V-gene primers to a constant-region primer. TCRdb reran clone calling via CATT on the multiplex PCR reads. The table has 70,000 to 90,000 delta-chain clones, more than 30% seen once. This sequence originates from a boy under three years old who had congenital heart surgery. The chain is built from TRDV1 and TRDJ1; 12 nucleotides line up with TRDD3. Sequencing used Vdelta1+ gamma-delta thymocytes from the thymus. Described subset: FACS-sorted CD3+ TCRalphabeta- TCRVdelta1+ TCRVdelta2- thymocytes. The CDR3 sequence is CAPPPCWGIRGELIF. The CDR3 region has the DNA TGTGCCCCTCCTCCGTGCTGGGGGATACGGGGGGAACTCATCTTT.